This record concerns one TCR beta chain sequence. Its antigen is unidentified. The data were taken from a study of cytomegalovirus exposure and HLA in healthy donors. Study-wide results and limits: HLA alleles showed associations with fewer than 20,000 TCR beta sequences in a later analysis, at a 0.05 false discovery rate.

Germline CDR1 reads SGHDT; CDR2 reads YYEEEE. There are 14 residues in the CDR3. Trimming stripped 0 bases from V and 6 bases from J, with 13 bases between. This PCR relied on a set of 60 Vbeta primers and 13 Jbeta primers. Generated by immunoSEQ multiplex PCR, the TCRdb table keeps only in-frame clones and is missing some. The sample lists fewer than 200,000 clones; approximately 71% were seen once. When sampled, the donors appeared nominally healthy, though they likely had unrecorded immune exposures. Sequencing was done on a sample of PBMCs. The V call is TRBV5-6, the J call TRBJ2-7, with D unresolved. The sequence was collected from a woman aged 18-35 years in good health and CMV-seropositive. CDR3 sequence reads: CASSLVSRRGEQYF. DNA for the CDR3: TGTGCCAGCAGCTTGGTGTCAAGGAGAGGCGAGCAGTACTTC.